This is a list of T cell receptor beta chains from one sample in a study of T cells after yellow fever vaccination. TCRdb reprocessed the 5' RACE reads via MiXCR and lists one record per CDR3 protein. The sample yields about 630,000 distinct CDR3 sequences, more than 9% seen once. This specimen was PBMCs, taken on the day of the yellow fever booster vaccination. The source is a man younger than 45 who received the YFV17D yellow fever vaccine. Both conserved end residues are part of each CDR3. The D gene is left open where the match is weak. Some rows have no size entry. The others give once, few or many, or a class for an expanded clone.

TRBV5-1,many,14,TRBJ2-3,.,CASSLAAVTDTQYF,TGCGCCAGCAGCTTGGCTGCGGTCACAGATACGCAGTATTTT
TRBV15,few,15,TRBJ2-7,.,CATSSAARTVGQQYF,TGTGCCACCAGCAGTGCCGCCCGGACTGTGGGCCAGCAGTACTTC
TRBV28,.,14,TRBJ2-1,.,CASSPASVSNEQFF,TGTGCCAGCAGTCCAGCCTCGGTTAGCAATGAGCAGTTCTTC
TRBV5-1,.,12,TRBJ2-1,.,CASSLTRYEQFF,TGCGCCAGCAGCTTAACTAGATATGAGCAGTTCTTC
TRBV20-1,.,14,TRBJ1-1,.,CSATPMGVNTEAFF,TGCAGTGCTACCCCGATGGGAGTGAACACTGAAGCTTTCTTT
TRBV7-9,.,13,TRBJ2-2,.,CASSWEVFGERFF,TGTGCCAGCAGCTGGGAGGTTTTCGGGGAGCGGTTTTTT
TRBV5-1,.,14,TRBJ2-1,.,CASSPDNPYNEQFF,TGCGCCAGCAGCCCGGACAACCCCTACAATGAGCAGTTCTTC
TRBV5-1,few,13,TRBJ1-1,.,CASQLAGSTEAFF,TGCGCCAGCCAATTAGCCGGGAGCACTGAAGCTTTCTTT
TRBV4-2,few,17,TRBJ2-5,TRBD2,CASSRGLAGVPQETQYF,TGTGCCAGCAGCCGGGGACTAGCGGGAGTCCCACAAGAGACCCAGTACTTC
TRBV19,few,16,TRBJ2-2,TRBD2,CASSWETSGNTGELFF,TGTGCCAGTAGTTGGGAGACTAGCGGGAACACCGGGGAGCTGTTTTTT
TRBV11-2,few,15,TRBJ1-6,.,CASSLDPGSNSPLHF,TGTGCCAGCAGCTTAGATCCCGGATCTAATTCACCCCTCCACTTT
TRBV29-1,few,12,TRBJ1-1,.,CSVELRKDRAFF,TGCAGCGTTGAACTCCGGAAGGATCGAGCTTTCTTT
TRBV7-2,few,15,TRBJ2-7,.,CASSSPGLRGYEQYF,TGTGCCAGCAGCTCCCCGGGGCTGAGGGGTTACGAGCAGTACTTC
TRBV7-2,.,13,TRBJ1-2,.,CARGLDSLYGYTF,TGTGCCAGGGGCCTCGACAGTCTCTATGGCTACACCTTC
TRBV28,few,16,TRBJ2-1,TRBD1,CASSPGDRSSYNEQFF,TGTGCCAGCAGTCCGGGGGACAGGAGCTCCTACAATGAGCAGTTCTTC
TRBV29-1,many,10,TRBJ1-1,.,CSARGTEAFF,TGCAGTGCTCGGGGAACTGAAGCTTTCTTT
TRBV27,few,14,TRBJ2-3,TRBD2,CASAGRERYDTQYF,TGTGCCAGCGCGGGGCGGGAGCGGTATGATACGCAGTATTTT
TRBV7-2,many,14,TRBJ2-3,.,CASSLHLRTDTQYF,TGTGCCAGCAGCTTGCATCTTCGCACAGATACGCAGTATTTT
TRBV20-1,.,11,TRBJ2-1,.,CRDSWNNEQFF,TGCAGAGACAGCTGGAACAATGAGCAGTTCTTC
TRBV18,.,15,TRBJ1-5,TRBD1,CASSRQGAGNQPQHF,TGTGCCAGCTCACGACAGGGGGCTGGCAATCAGCCCCAGCATTTT
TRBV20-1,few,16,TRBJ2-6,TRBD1,CSARRTGGDGANVLTF,TGCAGTGCTAGACGGACAGGGGGCGATGGGGCCAACGTCCTGACTTTC
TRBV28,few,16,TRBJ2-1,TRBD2,CASRPGLAVSKDEQFF,TGTGCCAGCAGACCGGGACTAGCGGTGTCTAAGGATGAGCAGTTCTTC